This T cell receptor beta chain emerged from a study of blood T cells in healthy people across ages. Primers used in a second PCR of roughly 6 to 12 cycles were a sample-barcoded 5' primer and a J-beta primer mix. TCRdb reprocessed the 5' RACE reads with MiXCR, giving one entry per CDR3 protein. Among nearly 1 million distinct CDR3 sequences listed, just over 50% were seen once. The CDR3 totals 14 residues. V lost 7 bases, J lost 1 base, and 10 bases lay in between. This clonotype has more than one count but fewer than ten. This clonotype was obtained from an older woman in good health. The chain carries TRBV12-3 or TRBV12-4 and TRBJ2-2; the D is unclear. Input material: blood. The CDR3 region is CASIVGLNTGELFF. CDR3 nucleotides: TGTGCCAGCATTGTAGGGTTGAACACCGGGGAGCTGTTTTTT.